What follows are 23 T cell receptor beta chains derived from one specimen sequenced in a study of shared clonotypes between healthy human individuals. The table came from immunoSEQ multiplex PCR; TCRdb's copy has only in-frame clones and leaves some out. The table shows fewer than 3 million clones, with roughly 92% occurring only once. The specimen was naive CD4+ T cells from PBMCs. Noted subset: CD45RA+ positively selected. The source is a man in his late teens or twenties in good health. Some clones in this sample may be carry-over from other donors' samples.

The chain uses TRBV7-2 and TRBJ2-4; D is perhaps TRBD1 (6 bases). CDR3 length: 16 residues. Trimming left V 5 bases short and J 7 bases short, with 21 bases between. The germline CDR1 and CDR2 sequences are SGHTA and FQGNSA. CDR3 DNA: TGTGCCAGCAGCCCGCAAACAGGGTTAGGAGTCAACATTCAGTACTTC. This codes for CASSPQTGLGVNIQYF.

Regarding this clone: This sample includes further DNA sequences coding for the same CDR3. This rearrangement joins TRBV5-1 to TRBJ2-5; 15 bases are shared with TRBD2. Per the germline V gene, CDR1 is SGHRS and CDR2 is YFSETQ. This CDR3 comprises 16 residues. Trimming at V came to 4 bases and at J to 5 bases, leaving 6 bases not matched to a gene. The CDR3, as DNA: TGCGCCAGCAGCCAAGGACTAGCGGGAGGGCAGGAGACCCAGTACTTC. Amino acid sequence: CASSQGLAGGQETQYF.

To note about this clone: Distinct nucleotide sequences in the sample also encode this CDR3. In nucleotides, the CDR3 is TGCGCCAGCAGCGTGGATTCCTACAATGAGCAGTTCTTC. It yields the protein CASSVDSYNEQFF. The J gene is TRBJ2-1, the V gene TRBV5-1; D uncertain. CDR1 and CDR2 (germline): SGHRS, YFSETQ. The CDR3 loop spans 13 amino acids. Between the trimmed V and J ends, which lost 4 bases and 1 base, there was a span of 6 bases.

In DNA, the CDR3 is TGTGCCAGCAGTTTAGGTAGTTCTAGCGGGAGAGTTCCACTCCAGTACTTC. The encoded protein is CASSLGSSSGRVPLQYF. The genes are TRBV28 and TRBJ2-5, with 10 bases lining up with TRBD2. V lost 2 bases and J lost 10; bases outside the gene matches: 16. The CDR3 contains 17 residues. CDR1 is MDHEN, CDR2 SYDVKM, per germline.

The chain is built from TRBV5-1 and TRBJ2-7; TRBD1 matches at 9 bases. The CDR3 extends over 16 amino acids. V lost 4 bases to trimming and J lost 5 bases; unmatched junction nucleotides: 13. Germline V gene data show CDR1 as SGHRS and CDR2 as YFSETQ. CDR3: CASSGGGWDRVHEQYF. CDR3 bases: TGCGCCAGCAGCGGAGGGGGGTGGGACAGGGTTCACGAGCAGTACTTC.

The V call is TRBV7-2, the J call TRBJ2-7; D gene ambiguous. The V gene's germline CDR1 is SGHTA and CDR2 FQGNSA. V was clipped by 5 bases and J by 7 bases, with 15 bases between them. The CDR3 spans 13 residues. The CDR3 here is CASSLTIDGEQYF. The CDR3 DNA reads TGTGCCAGCAGCCTAACAATCGACGGAGAGCAGTACTTC.

The rearrangement joins TRBV28 to TRBJ1-1; a weak D match, TRBD1 (5 bases). Germline assignment: CDR1 MDHEN and CDR2 SYDVKM. The CDR3 length is 19 residues. The V end was cut by 3 bases, the J end by 0 bases, with 23 bases between. The CDR3 sequence: CASSLPASFLRVMNTEAFF. CDR3 sequence (DNA): TGTGCCAGCAGTTTGCCGGCTTCATTCCTCAGGGTAATGAACACTGAAGCTTTCTTT.

With regard to this clone: One junction end does not reproduce the germline sequence, and a read error may be involved. The chain employs TRBV20-1 and TRBJ2-7; D could derive from TRBD1 or TRBD2 (5 bases each). Germline V gene data show CDR1 as DFQATT and CDR2 as SNEGSKA (reference sequence). CDR3 length equals 11 residues. CDR3 protein: CSAENGTSFRF. The CDR3 nucleotides are TGCAGTGCTGAAAACGGGACGTCGTTTCGATTC.

CDR3 nucleotides: TGTGCCAGTAGTATATTTGGACAGGGTCCGGACTATGGCTACACCTTC. It codes for CASSIFGQGPDYGYTF. The V gene is TRBV19, the J gene TRBJ1-2; TRBD1 agrees at 8 bases. This CDR3 spans 16 amino acids. V lost 2 bases and J lost 3; bases outside the gene matches: 8. CDR1 and CDR2 from the germline V gene are LNHDA and SQIVND (reference sequence).

This CDR3 is CASSSKRAGGTYNEQFF. The CDR3 DNA sequence: TGTGCCAGTAGTAGTAAGCGAGCGGGAGGCACCTACAATGAGCAGTTCTTC. The J gene is TRBJ2-1, the V gene TRBV19, with TRBD2 matching over 9 bases. J gave up 2 bases and V 4 bases, and 9 bases lay outside the gene matches. CDR1 and CDR2 (germline): LNHDA, SQIVND (reference sequence). The CDR3 consists of 17 residues.

This chain links TRBV11-3 with TRBJ2-7, with D perhaps being TRBD1 or TRBD2 (5 bases each). The tail of the sequence fits TRBJ2-5 better, so the J call may be wrong. The CDR3 runs 14 residues. In germline, CDR1 is SGHNT, CDR2 YENEEA. Written as DNA, the CDR3 is TGTGCCAGCACCTGGGGGAAACAACAAGAGACCCAGTACTTC. As protein: CASTWGKQQETQYF.

The V gene is TRBV19, the J gene TRBJ1-5; no firm D call. The V gene lost 5 bases and the J gene lost 4 bases, with 15 bases spanning the gap. CDR3 size: 15 residues. Germline CDR1 reads LNHDA; CDR2 reads SQIVND (reference sequence). DNA of the CDR3: TGTGCCAGTAGTGTGTGGAGCTTGGGTAATCAGCCCCAGCATTTT. As protein: CASSVWSLGNQPQHF.

A remark on this clone: The same CDR3 is also encoded by other DNA sequences in this sample. V gene TRBV9 combines with J gene TRBJ2-5; D remains ambiguous. With 3 bases removed from V and 1 base from J, the gap between germline ends came to 7 bases. The CDR3 is 13 amino acids. The germline V gene encodes CDR1 SGDLS and CDR2 YYNGEE. This CDR3 is CASSGGGQETQYF. The CDR3 DNA reads TGTGCCAGCAGCGGCGGTGGCCAAGAGACCCAGTACTTC.

This CDR3 is CASSSEGAGGVKFF. The CDR3 nucleotides are TGTGCCAGCAGTTCGGAGGGGGCGGGAGGCGTCAAGTTCTTC. This chain joins TRBV28 and TRBJ2-1; TRBD2 might be the D (8 bases). Trimming removed 4 bases from V and 14 bases from J, with 21 bases in between. Looked up from germline, CDR1 is MDHEN and CDR2 is SYDVKM. CDR3 length equals 14 residues.

V gene TRBV30 combines with J gene TRBJ2-3; D not certain. The CDR3 has 11 amino acids. Trimming removed 5 bases at V and 5 bases at J, with 8 bases between. CDR1 and CDR2 (germline): GTSNPN, SVGIG (reference sequence). The CDR3 region is CAWAWGDTQYF. CDR3 nucleotides: TGTGCCTGGGCCTGGGGAGATACGCAGTATTTT.

The chain links TRBV5-1 to TRBJ2-5, with D perhaps matching TRBD1 or TRBD2 (5 bases each). Germline V gene lookup returns CDR1 SGHRS and CDR2 YFSETQ. The V end lost 4 bases, the J end lost 1 base, and 14 bases lay between the germline ends. The CDR3 contains 15 residues. Written as DNA, the CDR3 is TGCGCCAGCAGCCCCCCCTCGGGGCTCCAAGAGACCCAGTACTTC. Amino acids: CASSPPSGLQETQYF.

In regard to this clone: In the same sample, other DNA sequences code for this CDR3. J is TRBJ2-3 and V is TRBV7-2; maybe TRBD2 (5 bases). CDR3 length equals 14 residues. Per the germline V gene, CDR1 is SGHTA and CDR2 is FQGNSA. Trimming pared 1 base from V and 2 bases from J, leaving 7 bases between. For the CDR3, the DNA is TGTGCCAGCAGCTTAGGAGGGTTCACAGATACGCAGTATTTT. Translating gives CASSLGGFTDTQYF.

The chain combines TRBV5-6 with TRBJ2-5; no clear D gene. The J call may be faulty, since TRBJ2-7 better matches the DNA end. Germline CDR1 is SGHDT and CDR2 is YYEEEE. The CDR3 runs to 14 residues. CDR3 region: CASSSGLGNYEQYF. Written as DNA, the CDR3 is TGTGCCAGCAGCTCCGGATTAGGAAACTACGAGCAGTACTTC.

The genes are TRBV7-2 and TRBJ1-5; D gene unclear. Germline values: CDR1 SGHTA, CDR2 FQGNSA. The CDR3 covers 15 residues. V was shortened by 1 base and J by 6 bases, with 13 bases between the two germline ends. CDR3 loop: CASSLGVEKGQPQHF. CDR3 sequence (DNA): TGTGCCAGCAGCTTAGGAGTCGAGAAGGGTCAGCCCCAGCATTTT.

In this sample, this clone turned up once. The chain couples TRBV11-2 to TRBJ2-7; D gene uncertain. CDR1 and CDR2 (germline): SGHAT, FQNNGV. This CDR3 is 13 amino acids long. V gave up 5 bases and J gave up 2 bases, with 10 bases separating them. DNA of the CDR3: TGTGCCAGCAGCGGTTATCGGGCCTACGAGCAGTACTTC. Protein sequence: CASSGYRAYEQYF.

This clone was counted only a few times. The V gene is TRBV6-1, the J gene TRBJ1-5; D is unclear. Trimming shortened V by 0 bases and J by 3 bases, and 6 bases separated the two germline ends. The CDR3 has 14 amino acids. Germline V gene sequence: CDR1 MNHNS, CDR2 SASEGT. The CDR3 coding sequence is TGTGCCAGCAGTGAAGCGCAGTCCAATCAGCCCCAGCATTTT. It translates to CASSEAQSNQPQHF.

As for this clone: The conserved phenylalanine or tryptophan is not found at the CDR3 terminus, so this likely reflects a read error. The DNA is left out, because the CDR3 cannot be placed on it with certainty; the CDR3 is given as TCRdb lists it. This chain joins TRBV5-8 and TRBJ1-2; the table's D call, TRBD1, was not checked against the DNA. Germline-derived CDR1 and CDR2 are SGHTS and YDEGEE. The CDR3 is 11 residues long, counting both termini. This CDR3 reads CASSFLGTAGV.

V gene TRBV10-2 combines with J gene TRBJ2-2; TRBD2 matches 13 bases. The CDR3 length is 15 residues. In germline, CDR1 is WSHSY, CDR2 SAAADI. With 6 bases clipped from V and 7 bases from J, the junction kept 5 bases outside the gene matches. CDR3 protein: CASREGLAGNGELFF. DNA of the CDR3: TGCGCCAGCAGAGAGGGACTAGCGGGGAACGGGGAGCTGTTTTTT.